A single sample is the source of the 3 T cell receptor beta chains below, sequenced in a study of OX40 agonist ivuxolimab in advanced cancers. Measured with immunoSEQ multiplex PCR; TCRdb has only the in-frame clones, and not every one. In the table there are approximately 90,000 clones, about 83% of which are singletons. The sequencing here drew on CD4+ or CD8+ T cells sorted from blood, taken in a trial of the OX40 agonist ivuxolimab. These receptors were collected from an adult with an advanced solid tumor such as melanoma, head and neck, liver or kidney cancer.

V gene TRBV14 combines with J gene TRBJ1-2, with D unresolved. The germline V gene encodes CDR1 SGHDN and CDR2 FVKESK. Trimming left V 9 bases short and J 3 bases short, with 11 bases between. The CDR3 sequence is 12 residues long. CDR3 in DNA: TGTGCCAGTAGTGCGGGCTACTATGGCTACACCTTC. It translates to CASSAGYYGYTF.

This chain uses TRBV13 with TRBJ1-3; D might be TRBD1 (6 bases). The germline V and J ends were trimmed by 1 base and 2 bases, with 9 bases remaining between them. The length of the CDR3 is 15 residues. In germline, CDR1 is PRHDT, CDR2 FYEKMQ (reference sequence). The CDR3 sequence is CASSLAAGAGNTIYF. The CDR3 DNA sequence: TGTGCCAGCAGCTTAGCGGCAGGGGCTGGAAACACCATATATTTT. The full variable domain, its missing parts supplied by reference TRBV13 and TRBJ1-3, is AAGVIQSPRHLIKEKRETATLKCYPIPRHDTVYWYQQGPGQDPQFLISFYEKMQSDKGSIPDRFSAQQFSDYHSELNMSSLELGDSALYFCASSLAAGAGNTIYFGEGSWLTVV.

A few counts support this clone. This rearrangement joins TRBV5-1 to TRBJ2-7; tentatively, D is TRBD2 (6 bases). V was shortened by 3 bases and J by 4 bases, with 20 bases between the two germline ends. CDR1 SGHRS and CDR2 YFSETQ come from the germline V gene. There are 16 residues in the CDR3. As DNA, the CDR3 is TGCGCCAGCAGCTCCGGAAGGGATGGAGGGAGGTACGAGCAGTACTTC. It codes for CASSSGRDGGRYEQYF.